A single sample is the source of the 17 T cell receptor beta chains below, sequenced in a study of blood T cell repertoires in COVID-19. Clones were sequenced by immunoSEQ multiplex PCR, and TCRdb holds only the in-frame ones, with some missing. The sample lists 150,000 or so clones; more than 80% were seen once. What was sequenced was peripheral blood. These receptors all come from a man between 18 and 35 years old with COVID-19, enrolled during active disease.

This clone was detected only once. In DNA, the CDR3 is TGTGCCAGCAGCCCCCTAGCGGGAGGGTTGAATGAGCAGTTCTTC. Amino acids: CASSPLAGGLNEQFF. The V and J genes are TRBV11-2 and TRBJ2-1; 12 bases are shared with TRBD2. The length of the CDR3 is 15 residues. Germline CDR1 SGHAT, CDR2 FQNNGV. V lost 5 bases, J lost 7 bases, and 6 bases stayed unmatched.

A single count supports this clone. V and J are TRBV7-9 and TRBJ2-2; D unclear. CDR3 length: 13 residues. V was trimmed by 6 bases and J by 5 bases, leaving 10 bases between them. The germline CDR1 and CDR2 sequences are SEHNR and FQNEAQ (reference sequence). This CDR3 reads CASSPLRTGELFF. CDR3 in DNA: TGTGCCAGCAGTCCTTTGAGAACCGGGGAGCTGTTTTTT.

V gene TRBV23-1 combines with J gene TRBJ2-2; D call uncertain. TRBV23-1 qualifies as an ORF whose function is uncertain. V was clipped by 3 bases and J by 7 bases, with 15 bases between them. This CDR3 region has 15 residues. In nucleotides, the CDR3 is TGCGCCAGCAGTCATCTCCACGCTATGATCGGGGAGCTGTTTTTT. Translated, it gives CASSHLHAMIGELFF.

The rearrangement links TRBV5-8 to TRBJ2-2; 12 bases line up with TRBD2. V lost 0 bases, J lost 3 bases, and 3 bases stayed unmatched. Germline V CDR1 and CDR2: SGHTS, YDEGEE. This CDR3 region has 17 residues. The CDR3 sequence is CASSLGGLAGYTGELFF. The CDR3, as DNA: TGTGCCAGCAGCTTGGGGGGACTAGCGGGCTACACCGGGGAGCTGTTTTTT.

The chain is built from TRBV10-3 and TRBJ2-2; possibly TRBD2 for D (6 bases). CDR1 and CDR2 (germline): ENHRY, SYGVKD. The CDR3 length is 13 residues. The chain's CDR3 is CVCGKSNTGELFF. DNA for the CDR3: TGTGTGTGCGGGAAATCGAACACCGGGGAGCTGTTTTTT.

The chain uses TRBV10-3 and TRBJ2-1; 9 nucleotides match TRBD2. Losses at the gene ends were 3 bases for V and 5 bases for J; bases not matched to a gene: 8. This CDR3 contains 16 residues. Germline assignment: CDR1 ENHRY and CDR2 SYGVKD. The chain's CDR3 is CAISEEIAGVNNEQFF. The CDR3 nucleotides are TGTGCCATCAGTGAAGAAATAGCGGGAGTCAACAATGAGCAGTTCTTC.

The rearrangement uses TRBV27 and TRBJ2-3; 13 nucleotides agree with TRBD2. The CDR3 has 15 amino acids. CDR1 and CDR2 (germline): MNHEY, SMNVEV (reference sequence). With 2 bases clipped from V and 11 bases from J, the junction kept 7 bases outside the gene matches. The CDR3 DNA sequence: TGTGCCAGCAGTTTAGCGACTAGCGGGAGGCGTGTGCAGTATTTT. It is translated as CASSLATSGRRVQYF.

The DNA for the CDR3 is TGCGCCAGCAGCCAAGGAGTGAACACTGAAGCTTTCTTT. Encoded protein: CASSQGVNTEAFF. The chain is built from TRBV4-3 and TRBJ1-1; D gene uncertain. Trimming took off 1 base at V and 0 bases at J, with 3 bases between the two ends. CDR3 size: 13 residues. Looked up from germline, CDR1 is LGHNA and CDR2 is YSLEER.

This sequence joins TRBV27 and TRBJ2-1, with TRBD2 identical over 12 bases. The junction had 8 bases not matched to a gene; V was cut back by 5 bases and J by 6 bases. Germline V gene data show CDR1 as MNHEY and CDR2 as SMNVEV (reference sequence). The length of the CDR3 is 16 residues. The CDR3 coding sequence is TGTGCCAGCAGTACTGGGCTAGCGGGAGGGCTCAATGAGCAGTTCTTC. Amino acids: CASSTGLAGGLNEQFF.

The CDR3 region is CASSGQFCSPLHF. CDR3 sequence (DNA): TGCGCCAGCAGTGGACAGTTCTGTTCACCCCTCCACTTT. This chain connects TRBV10-1 to TRBJ1-6, with D possibly being TRBD1 (5 bases). V lost 4 bases and J 9 bases, leaving 10 bases between the germline ends. CDR1 and CDR2 from the germline V gene are WNHNN and SYGVQD (reference sequence). The CDR3 is made up of 13 amino acids.

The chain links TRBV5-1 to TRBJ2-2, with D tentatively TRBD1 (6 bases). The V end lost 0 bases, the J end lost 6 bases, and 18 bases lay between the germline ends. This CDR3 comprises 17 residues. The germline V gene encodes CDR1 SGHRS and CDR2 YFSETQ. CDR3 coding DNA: TGCGCCAGCAGCTTGGCCACAGGGACCCCCGGTTCCGGGGAGCTGTTTTTT. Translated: CASSLATGTPGSGELFF.

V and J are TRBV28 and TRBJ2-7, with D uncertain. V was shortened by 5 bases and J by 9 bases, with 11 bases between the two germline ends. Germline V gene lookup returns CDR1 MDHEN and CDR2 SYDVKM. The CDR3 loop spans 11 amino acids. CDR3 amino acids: CASSDPAAQYF. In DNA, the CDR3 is TGTGCCAGCAGTGACCCCGCGGCGCAGTACTTC.

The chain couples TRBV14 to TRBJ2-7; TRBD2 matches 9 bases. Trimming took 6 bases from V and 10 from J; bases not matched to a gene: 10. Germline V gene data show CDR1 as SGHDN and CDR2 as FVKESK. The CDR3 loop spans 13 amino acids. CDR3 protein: CASSPFAGGYQYF. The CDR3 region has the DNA TGTGCCAGCAGTCCCTTTGCGGGAGGGTATCAGTACTTC.

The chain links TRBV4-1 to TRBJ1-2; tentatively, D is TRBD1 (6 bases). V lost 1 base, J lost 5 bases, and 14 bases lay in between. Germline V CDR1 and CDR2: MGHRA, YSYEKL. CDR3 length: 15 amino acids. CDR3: CASSQGGHREYGYTF. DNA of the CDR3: TGCGCCAGCAGCCAAGGGGGGCACAGGGAATATGGCTACACCTTC.

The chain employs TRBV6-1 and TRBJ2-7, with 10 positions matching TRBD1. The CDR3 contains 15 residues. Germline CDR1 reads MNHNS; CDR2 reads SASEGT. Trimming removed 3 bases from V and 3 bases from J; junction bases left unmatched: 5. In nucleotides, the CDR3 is TGTGCCAGCAGTGATCCGGGACAGGGGATCTACGAGCAGTACTTC. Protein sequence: CASSDPGQGIYEQYF.

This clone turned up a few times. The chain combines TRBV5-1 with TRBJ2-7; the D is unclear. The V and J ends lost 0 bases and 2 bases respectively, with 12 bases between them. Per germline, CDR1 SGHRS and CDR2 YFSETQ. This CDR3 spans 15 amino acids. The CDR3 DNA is TGCGCCAGCAGCTTGGATTACAGTTCCACCTACGAGCAGTACTTC. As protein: CASSLDYSSTYEQYF.

The CDR3 nucleotides read TGTGCCAGCAGCGTAGCTGGTTCGGACATTCAGTACTTC. Protein: CASSVAGSDIQYF. This chain links TRBV9 with TRBJ2-4; D remains unclear. Trimming pared 0 bases from V and 8 bases from J, leaving 9 bases between. The CDR3 runs 13 residues. CDR1 and CDR2 from the germline V gene are SGDLS and YYNGEE.